These 3 T cell receptor beta chains originate from one sample sequenced in a study of blood T cell repertoires in COVID-19. Measured with immunoSEQ multiplex PCR; TCRdb has only the in-frame clones, and not every one. The repertoire holds under 95,000 clones, with about 85% as singletons. The sequenced material came from peripheral blood. Every receptor here comes from a woman older than 75 with COVID-19, enrolled during active disease.

This sequence joins TRBV29-1 and TRBJ2-1, with 15 bases lining up with TRBD2. The V segment lost 4 bases and the J segment 1 base; nucleotides outside the gene matches: 2. CDR1 SQVTM and CDR2 ANQGSEA come from the germline V gene. The CDR3 loop spans 16 amino acids. The CDR3: CSVGTSGRGSYNEQFF. The CDR3 region has the DNA TGCAGCGTTGGGACTAGCGGGAGGGGTTCCTACAATGAGCAGTTCTTC.

CDR3 DNA sequence: TGTGCCAGCGCCCTAGCGGGGGGACACACAGATACGCAGTATTTT. Its translation: CASALAGGHTDTQYF. The chain employs TRBV2 and TRBJ2-3, with TRBD2 matching over 11 bases. The CDR3 contains 15 residues. V lost 8 bases to trimming and J lost 2 bases; unmatched junction nucleotides: 6. The V gene's germline CDR1 is SNHLY and CDR2 FYNNEI.

The chain couples TRBV2 to TRBJ2-5; TRBD2 matches 13 bases. The CDR3 is made up of 15 amino acids. Trimming took 5 bases from V and 6 from J; bases not matched to a gene: 6. Per the germline V gene, CDR1 is SNHLY and CDR2 is FYNNEI. The CDR3 DNA reads as TGTGCCAGCAGTCTCGGACTAGCGGGGGAACAGACCCAGTACTTC. This translates into CASSLGLAGEQTQYF.